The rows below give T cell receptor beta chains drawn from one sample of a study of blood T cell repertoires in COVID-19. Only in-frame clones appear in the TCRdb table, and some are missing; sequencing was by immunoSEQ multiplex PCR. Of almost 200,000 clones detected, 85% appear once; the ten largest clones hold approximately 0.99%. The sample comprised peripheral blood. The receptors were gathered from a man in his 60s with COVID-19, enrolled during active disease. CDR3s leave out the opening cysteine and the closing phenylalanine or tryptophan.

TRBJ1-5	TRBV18	ASSPGQGAGNQPQH
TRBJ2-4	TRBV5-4	ASSLAGRDIQY
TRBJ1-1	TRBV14	ASSQGTGFISEAF
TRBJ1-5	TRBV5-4	ASSQEPTDNQPQH
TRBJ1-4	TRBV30	AWTRVARNEKLF
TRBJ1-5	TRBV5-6	ASSLRQAGNQPQH
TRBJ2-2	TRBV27	ASSLSEGAGTGELF
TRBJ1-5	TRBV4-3	ASSQDPGGGQPQH
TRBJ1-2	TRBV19	ASSTTGTANYGYT
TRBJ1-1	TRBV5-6	ASAEQGQTEAF
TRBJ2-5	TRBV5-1	ASSFAPGGETQY
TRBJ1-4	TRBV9	ASSVATGIEKLF
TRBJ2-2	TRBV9	ASSVDPASGTGELF
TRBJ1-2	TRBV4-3	ASSQEAASGYT
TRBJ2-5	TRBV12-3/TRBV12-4	ASSFRGQETQY
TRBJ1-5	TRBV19	ASSIGTGGAWSNQPQH
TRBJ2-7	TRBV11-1	ASSQGQGFGEQY
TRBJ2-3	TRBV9	ASSKGWDTQY
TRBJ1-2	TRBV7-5	ARSSAGGGYT
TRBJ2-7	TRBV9	ASSPTLGRTWEQY
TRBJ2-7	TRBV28	ASSFRGLSYEQY
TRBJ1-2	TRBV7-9	ASSLGQGLGYT
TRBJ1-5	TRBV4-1	ASSEEYSNQPQH
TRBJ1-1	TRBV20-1	SASNQGATEAF
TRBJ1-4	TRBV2	ASGRTGQSNEKLF
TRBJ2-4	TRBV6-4	ASSPPQGRDIAKNIQY
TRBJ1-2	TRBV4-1	ASSQTQTENYGYT
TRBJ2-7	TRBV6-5	ATRTSTGEQY
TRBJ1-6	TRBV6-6	ASSSEDSLNSPLH